The rows below give T cell receptor beta chains drawn from one sample of a study of immune cell composition in non-small cell lung cancer. Produced via immunoSEQ multiplex PCR; TCRdb's table is partial and in-frame only. The table includes roughly 15,000 clones, around 75% detected once. Specimen: lung tumor tissue. These receptor sequences come from a human donor with non-small cell lung cancer. CDR3s include the opening cysteine and the closing phenylalanine or tryptophan. The order of the fields is V gene, clone size, J gene, D gene, CDR3 protein, CDR3 DNA. D genes are given only for firm matches. Clone size is not always given. Where it is, it says once, few, many or a class for expanded clones.

TRBV18,.,TRBJ1-1,TRBD1,CASSSRDLGQGKNTEAFF,TGTGCCAGCTCATCCCGAGACTTGGGACAGGGGAAGAACACTGAAGCTTTCTTT
TRBV15,few,TRBJ1-1,.,CATSPQYEGTEAFF,TGTGCCACCAGCCCCCAATATGAGGGCACTGAAGCTTTCTTT
TRBV6-5,.,TRBJ1-2,.,CASSRTANYGYTF,TGTGCCAGCAGTAGGACAGCTAACTATGGCTACACCTTC
TRBV27,.,TRBJ2-1,.,CASSLSIRDRRDEQFF,TGTGCCAGCAGTTTATCGATCAGGGATCGGAGGGATGAGCAGTTCTTC
TRBV21-1,.,TRBJ2-5,.,CASSKDGGTSKFPARETQYF,TGTGCCAGCAGCAAAGACGGCGGGACCTCGAAATTCCCAGCAAGAGAGACCCAGTACTTC
TRBV2,.,TRBJ2-7,TRBD1,CASSGGRTGEQYF,TGTGCCAGCAGTGGGGGACGGACAGGCGAGCAGTACTTC
TRBV7-7,.,TRBJ2-1,.,CASSLSPNNEQFF,TGTGCCAGCAGCTTAAGCCCGAACAATGAGCAGTTCTTC
TRBV10-3,.,TRBJ1-1,TRBD1,CAISEPKADREVTEAFF,TGTGCCATCAGTGAGCCGAAAGCGGACAGGGAGGTCACTGAAGCTTTCTTT
TRBV29-1,few,TRBJ1-2,TRBD1,CSVVPMGWDRMHGYTF,TGCAGCGTTGTCCCGATGGGTTGGGACAGGATGCATGGCTACACCTTC
TRBV10-3,.,TRBJ2-1,.,CAISGTGIDEQFF,TGTGCCATCAGTGGGACGGGAATCGATGAGCAGTTCTTC